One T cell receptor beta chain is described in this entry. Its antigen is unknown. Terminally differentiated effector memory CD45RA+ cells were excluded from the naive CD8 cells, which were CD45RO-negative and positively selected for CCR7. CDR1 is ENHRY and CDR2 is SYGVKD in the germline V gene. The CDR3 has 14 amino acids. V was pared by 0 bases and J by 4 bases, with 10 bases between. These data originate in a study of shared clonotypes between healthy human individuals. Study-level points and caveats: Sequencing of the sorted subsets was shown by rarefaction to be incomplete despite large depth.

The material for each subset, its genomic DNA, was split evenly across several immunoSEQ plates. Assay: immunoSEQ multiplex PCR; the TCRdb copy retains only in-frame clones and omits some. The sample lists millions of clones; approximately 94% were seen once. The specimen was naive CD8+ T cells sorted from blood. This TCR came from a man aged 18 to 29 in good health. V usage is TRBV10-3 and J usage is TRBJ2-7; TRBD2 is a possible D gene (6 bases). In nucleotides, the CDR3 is TGTGCCATCAGTGAGTCGAATAGCGGTTACGAGCAGTACTTC. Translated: CAISESNSGYEQYF.